What follows is one T cell receptor (beta chain) and its context. This CDR3 comprises 15 residues. V lost 8 bases to trimming and J lost 0 bases; unmatched junction nucleotides: 7. In germline, CDR1 is MNHEY, CDR2 SMNVEV (reference sequence). These data are taken from a study of blood T cell repertoires in COVID-19. In the study's own analysis: Using reference gene primer amplification, nucleated cell counts were estimated. The protocol was immunoSEQ multiplex PCR, while the TCRdb copy is restricted to in-frame clones and leaves out a portion. V, J and clone size were drawn from that table, and D and trimming were deduced from the DNA. This sample has approximately 74,000 clones, with approximately 90% found just once.

V is TRBV27 and J is TRBJ2-3; 8 bases match TRBD2. The sequencing sample was made of peripheral blood. This receptor was obtained from a woman aged 55-70 years with active COVID-19. CDR3 DNA sequence: TGTGCCAGCTATAGCGGGACCACTAGCACAGATACGCAGTATTTT. Amino acids: CASYSGTTSTDTQYF.